This T cell receptor (beta chain) was documented in a study of T cells in Graves' hyperthyroidism and ophthalmopathy. General study findings and limits: Ophthalmopathy prediction by the model preceded onset by a median approximately six months.

The PBMCs were taken from roughly 10 ml of fresh peripheral blood. Germline values: CDR1 SGHNT, CDR2 YENEEA. This CDR3 spans 15 amino acids. Trimming pared 3 bases from V and 0 bases from J, leaving 8 bases between. RNA transcripts were the template for amplifying TCR beta CDR3 regions. With the HTBI primer set, the TCR CDR3 went through a first round of RT-PCR. MiXCR was run by TCRdb on the multiplex PCR reads, yielding one entry per CDR3 protein. Altogether a few hundred thousand distinct CDR3 sequences are present, roughly 25% being singletons, with the ten largest covering roughly 80%. This clonotype was observed a handful of times. Its antigen is not identified.

The genes are TRBV11-3 and TRBJ2-2, with D hard to call. This sequence originates from a man aged 50 to 60 with Graves' hyperthyroidism. The sequencing sample was made of blood. CDR3 residues: CASSFGEPNTGELFF. The CDR3 bases are TGTGCCAGCAGCTTTGGGGAACCGAACACCGGGGAGCTGTTTTTT. The whole variable domain, filled in from reference TRBV11-3 and TRBJ2-2, reads EAGVVQSPRYKIIEKKQPVAFWCNPISGHNTLYWYLQNLGQGPELLIRYENEEAVDDSQLPKDRFSAERLKGVDSTLKIQPAELGDSAVYLCASSFGEPNTGELFFGEGSRLTVL.